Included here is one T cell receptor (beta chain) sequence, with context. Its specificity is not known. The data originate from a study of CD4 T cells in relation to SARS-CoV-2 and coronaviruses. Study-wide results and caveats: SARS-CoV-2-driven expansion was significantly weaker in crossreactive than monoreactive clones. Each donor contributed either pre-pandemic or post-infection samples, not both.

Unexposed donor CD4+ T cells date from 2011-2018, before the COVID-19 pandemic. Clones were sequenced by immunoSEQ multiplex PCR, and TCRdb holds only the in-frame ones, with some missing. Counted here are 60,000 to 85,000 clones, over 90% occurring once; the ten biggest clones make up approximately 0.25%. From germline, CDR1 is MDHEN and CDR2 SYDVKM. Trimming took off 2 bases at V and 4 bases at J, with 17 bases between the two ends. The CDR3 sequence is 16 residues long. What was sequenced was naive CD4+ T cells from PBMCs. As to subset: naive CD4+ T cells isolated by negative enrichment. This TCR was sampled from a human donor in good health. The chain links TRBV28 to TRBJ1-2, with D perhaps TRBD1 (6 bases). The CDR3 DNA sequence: TGTGCCAGCAGTTTAGGGGGCGGGATGGGGACCTATGGCTACACCTTC. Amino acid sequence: CASSLGGGMGTYGYTF.